These T cell receptor beta chains were read from a single sample in a study of high-grade serous ovarian cancer treatment subgroups. Repertoires were generated with immunoSEQ multiplex PCR, while TCRdb's copy carries only in-frame clones and drops some. In the table there are 890 or so clones, 60% to 70% of which are singletons. The sequenced sample consisted of tumor tissue. The receptors shown here come from a human donor with high-grade serous ovarian cancer. Each CDR3 is given with its conserved first and last residue. The D gene is left open where the match is weak. The size entry is marked missing in some rows and otherwise reads once, few, many or a size class.

CDR3 length: 14
V gene: TRBV7-2
J gene: TRBJ1-2
clone size: large
D gene: TRBD1
CDR3 protein: CASSFGQGIAGYTF
CDR3 DNA: TGTGCCAGCAGCTTCGGACAGGGGATAGCTGGCTACACCTTC

CDR3 length: 17
V gene: TRBV11-3
J gene: TRBJ2-3
clone size: .
D gene: TRBD2
CDR3 protein: CASSLFRGGASTDTQYF
CDR3 DNA: TGTGCCAGCAGCTTGTTCCGGGGGGGGGCTAGCACAGATACGCAGTATTTT

CDR3 length: 13
V gene: TRBV4-3
J gene: TRBJ1-2
clone size: .
D gene: TRBD1
CDR3 protein: CASSQGQGYSYTF
CDR3 DNA: TGCGCCAGCAGCCAAGGACAGGGGTACAGCTACACCTTC

CDR3 length: 13
V gene: TRBV10-2
J gene: TRBJ1-2
clone size: .
D gene: .
CDR3 protein: CASSESPGNGYTF
CDR3 DNA: TGCGCCAGCAGTGAGTCTCCGGGGAATGGCTACACCTTC

CDR3 length: 14
V gene: TRBV6-1
J gene: TRBJ1-6
clone size: once
D gene: .
CDR3 protein: CASCLGLSNSPLHF
CDR3 DNA: TGTGCCAGCTGCCTCGGACTGTCTAATTCACCCCTCCACTTT

CDR3 length: 14
V gene: TRBV15
J gene: TRBJ1-4
clone size: .
D gene: .
CDR3 protein: CATSSSTQPEKLFF
CDR3 DNA: TGTGCCACCAGCAGCTCTACCCAGCCTGAAAAACTGTTTTTT

CDR3 length: 15
V gene: TRBV6-5
J gene: TRBJ2-7
clone size: .
D gene: TRBD2
CDR3 protein: CASSYRRGIIDEQYF
CDR3 DNA: TGTGCCAGCAGTTACAGGCGGGGGATAATCGACGAGCAGTACTTC

CDR3 length: 15
V gene: TRBV6-5
J gene: TRBJ2-5
clone size: .
D gene: TRBD2
CDR3 protein: CASSSTSAVKETQYF
CDR3 DNA: TGTGCCAGCAGTTCGACTAGCGCGGTAAAAGAGACCCAGTACTTC

CDR3 length: 16
V gene: TRBV19
J gene: TRBJ2-3
clone size: .
D gene: TRBD2
CDR3 protein: CASSHSGGKGTDTQYF
CDR3 DNA: TGTGCCAGTAGTCACTCGGGGGGTAAAGGGACAGATACGCAGTATTTT

CDR3 length: 14
V gene: TRBV19
J gene: TRBJ1-4
clone size: .
D gene: .
CDR3 protein: CASSAVGPNEKLFF
CDR3 DNA: TGTGCCAGTAGTGCGGTTGGCCCTAATGAAAAACTGTTTTTT

CDR3 length: 15
V gene: TRBV7-9
J gene: TRBJ2-7
clone size: .
D gene: TRBD1
CDR3 protein: CASSFFGTGTYEQYF
CDR3 DNA: TGTGCCAGCAGCTTCTTCGGGACAGGGACCTACGAGCAGTACTTC

CDR3 length: 16
V gene: TRBV27
J gene: TRBJ2-3
clone size: .
D gene: TRBD2
CDR3 protein: CASSLGRLAGTDTQYF
CDR3 DNA: TGTGCCAGCAGTTTAGGGAGGCTAGCGGGCACAGATACGCAGTATTTT

CDR3 length: 15
V gene: TRBV7-9
J gene: TRBJ2-7
clone size: .
D gene: .
CDR3 protein: CASSNFRVGGYEQYF
CDR3 DNA: TGTGCCAGCAGTAATTTCAGGGTGGGGGGATACGAGCAGTACTTC

CDR3 length: 19
V gene: TRBV7-8
J gene: TRBJ1-3
clone size: .
D gene: TRBD1
CDR3 protein: CASSFVTDPGQGIRNTIYF
CDR3 DNA: TGTGCCAGCAGCTTCGTAACGGACCCGGGACAGGGTATCAGAAACACCATATATTTT

CDR3 length: 13
V gene: TRBV4-3
J gene: TRBJ2-7
clone size: once
D gene: .
CDR3 protein: CASSQDRGYEQYF
CDR3 DNA: TGCGCCAGCAGCCAAGATAGGGGGTACGAGCAGTACTTC

CDR3 length: 14
V gene: TRBV29-1
J gene: TRBJ2-5
clone size: .
D gene: TRBD2
CDR3 protein: CSAGLAGGTETQYF
CDR3 DNA: TGCAGCGCAGGACTAGCGGGGGGTACAGAGACCCAGTACTTC

CDR3 length: 14
V gene: TRBV7-6
J gene: TRBJ1-1
clone size: .
D gene: .
CDR3 protein: CASSSTSFNTEAFF
CDR3 DNA: TGTGCCAGCAGCTCGACTAGTTTCAACACTGAAGCTTTCTTT

CDR3 length: 14
V gene: TRBV2
J gene: TRBJ2-7
clone size: few
D gene: .
CDR3 protein: CASSGLPGRNEQYF
CDR3 DNA: TGTGCCAGCAGTGGGCTTCCTGGGCGCAACGAGCAGTACTTC

CDR3 length: 15
V gene: TRBV12-5
J gene: TRBJ1-1
clone size: once
D gene: TRBD1
CDR3 protein: CASGAPGQGATEAFF
CDR3 DNA: TGTGCTAGTGGGGCCCCGGGACAGGGGGCTACTGAAGCTTTCTTT

CDR3 length: 18
V gene: TRBV9
J gene: TRBJ1-4
clone size: .
D gene: .
CDR3 protein: CASSVGGGLPGVEEKLFF
CDR3 DNA: TGTGCCAGCAGCGTGGGCGGGGGCCTACCTGGCGTAGAGGAAAAACTGTTTTTT

CDR3 length: 14
V gene: TRBV5-1
J gene: TRBJ2-7
clone size: .
D gene: TRBD1
CDR3 protein: CASSPTGVDYEQYF
CDR3 DNA: TGCGCCAGCAGCCCCACAGGGGTAGATTACGAGCAGTACTTC

CDR3 length: 14
V gene: TRBV6-5
J gene: TRBJ1-2
clone size: .
D gene: .
CDR3 protein: CASSYRIRDVGYTF
CDR3 DNA: TGTGCCAGCAGTTACCGGATCCGGGACGTCGGCTACACCTTC

CDR3 length: 15
V gene: TRBV7-9
J gene: TRBJ2-3
clone size: once
D gene: .
CDR3 protein: CASSFFDSGTDTQYF
CDR3 DNA: TGTGCCAGCAGCTTTTTTGATTCGGGCACAGATACGCAGTATTTT

CDR3 length: 15
V gene: TRBV11-2
J gene: TRBJ2-1
clone size: .
D gene: TRBD1
CDR3 protein: CASSLGQSSYNEQFF
CDR3 DNA: TGTGCCAGCAGCTTGGGACAGAGCTCCTACAATGAGCAGTTCTTC

CDR3 length: 17
V gene: TRBV25-1
J gene: TRBJ2-1
clone size: .
D gene: TRBD1
CDR3 protein: CASSDPRTDRVGNEQFF
CDR3 DNA: TGTGCCAGCAGTGACCCGAGAACGGACAGGGTAGGCAATGAGCAGTTCTTC

CDR3 length: 15
V gene: TRBV27
J gene: TRBJ2-1
clone size: .
D gene: TRBD2
CDR3 protein: CAARERELNHNEQFF
CDR3 DNA: TGTGCCGCAAGGGAGCGGGAGTTAAATCACAATGAGCAGTTCTTC

CDR3 length: 12
V gene: TRBV2
J gene: TRBJ2-7
clone size: few
D gene: .
CDR3 protein: CASSNYGYEQYF
CDR3 DNA: TGTGCCAGCAGTAACTACGGCTACGAGCAGTACTTC

CDR3 length: 15
V gene: TRBV5-8
J gene: TRBJ2-7
clone size: .
D gene: TRBD1
CDR3 protein: CASSWSDRGSYEQYF
CDR3 DNA: TGTGCCAGCAGCTGGTCGGACAGGGGCTCCTACGAGCAGTACTTC

CDR3 length: 14
V gene: TRBV30
J gene: TRBJ2-7
clone size: .
D gene: TRBD1
CDR3 protein: CAWSVQGISYEQYF
CDR3 DNA: TGTGCCTGGAGTGTACAGGGGATTTCCTACGAGCAGTACTTC

CDR3 length: 13
V gene: TRBV27
J gene: TRBJ2-7
clone size: .
D gene: .
CDR3 protein: CASRPWGPGEQYF
CDR3 DNA: TGTGCCAGCAGACCTTGGGGGCCAGGTGAGCAGTACTTC

CDR3 length: 12
V gene: TRBV6-1
J gene: TRBJ1-6
clone size: .
D gene: .
CDR3 protein: CASRTLALPLHF
CDR3 DNA: TGTGCCAGCAGAACATTAGCCCTCCCCCTCCACTTT

CDR3 length: 13
V gene: TRBV6-6
J gene: TRBJ1-2
clone size: .
D gene: .
CDR3 protein: CASSSNSLYGYTF
CDR3 DNA: TGTGCCAGCAGTTCGAACAGCCTCTATGGCTACACCTTC

CDR3 length: 16
V gene: TRBV5-1
J gene: TRBJ2-7
clone size: .
D gene: .
CDR3 protein: CASSNTFEGGPPEQYF
CDR3 DNA: TGCGCCAGCAGTAACACCTTTGAGGGTGGACCCCCCGAGCAGTACTTC

CDR3 length: 14
V gene: TRBV6-5
J gene: TRBJ1-2
clone size: once
D gene: .
CDR3 protein: CASSYSAANYGYTF
CDR3 DNA: TGTGCCAGCAGTTACTCGGCGGCGAACTATGGCTACACCTTC

CDR3 length: 18
V gene: TRBV4-1
J gene: TRBJ2-3
clone size: .
D gene: .
CDR3 protein: CASSQVLYWGGGTDTQYF
CDR3 DNA: TGCGCCAGCAGCCAAGTCCTATATTGGGGCGGGGGCACAGATACGCAGTATTTT

CDR3 length: 15
V gene: TRBV7-6
J gene: TRBJ1-1
clone size: .
D gene: TRBD1
CDR3 protein: CASSLAGQGNTEAFF
CDR3 DNA: TGTGCCAGCAGCTTAGCAGGACAGGGGAACACTGAAGCTTTCTTT

CDR3 length: 15
V gene: TRBV5-6
J gene: TRBJ2-7
clone size: once
D gene: TRBD2
CDR3 protein: CASSSLAGTGDEQYF
CDR3 DNA: TGTGCCAGCAGCTCACTAGCGGGGACCGGGGACGAGCAGTACTTC